The source of this T cell receptor (beta chain) is a study of CD8+CD57+ T cells in acquired aplastic anemia. The overall study: On average, sorted CD4+ and CD8+ cells gave 3.2 ug of DNA. General study results and limits: Controls did not differ significantly from patients in CD8+ Simpson's diversity.

Note on this clonotype: Its antigen is unknown. One end of the junction does not line up with germline, which may come from a read error.

CDR3 and TCR beta VDJ profiling relied on genomic DNA as the template. MiXCR, applied by TCRdb to the reads, yields one record per CDR3 protein. The sample includes 200,000 to 250,000 distinct CDR3 sequences, 60% to 65% of them seen just once. Germline V gives CDR1 SEHNR, CDR2 FQNEAQ (reference sequence). The CDR3 consists of 12 residues. The chain recombines TRBV7-9 with TRBJ2-7; D not resolved. Sequenced: sorted CD4+, CD8+, or CD8+CD57+ T cells (not recorded which) from PBMCs. This receptor was taken from a human donor in good health. The CDR3 sequence: CASGLDPGEQYF. The CDR3 DNA follows: TGTGCCAGCGGCTTGGACCCGGGCGAGCAGTACTTC.